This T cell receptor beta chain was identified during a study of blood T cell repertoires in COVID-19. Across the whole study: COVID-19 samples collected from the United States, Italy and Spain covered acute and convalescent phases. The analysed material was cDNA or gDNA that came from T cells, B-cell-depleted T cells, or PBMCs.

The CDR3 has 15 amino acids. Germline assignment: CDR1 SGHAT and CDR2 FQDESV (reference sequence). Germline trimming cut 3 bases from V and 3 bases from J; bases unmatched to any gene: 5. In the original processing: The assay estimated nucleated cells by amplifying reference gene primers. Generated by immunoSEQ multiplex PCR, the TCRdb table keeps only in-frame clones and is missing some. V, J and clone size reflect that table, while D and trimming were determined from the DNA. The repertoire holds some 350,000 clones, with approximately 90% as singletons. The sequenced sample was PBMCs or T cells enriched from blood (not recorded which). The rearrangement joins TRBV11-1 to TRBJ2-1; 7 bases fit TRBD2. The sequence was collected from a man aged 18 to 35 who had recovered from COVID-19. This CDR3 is CASSFHAGVYNEQFF. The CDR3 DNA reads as TGTGCCAGCAGCTTTCACGCGGGGGTCTACAATGAGCAGTTCTTC.